Shown below are 30 T cell receptor beta chains from a single sample sequenced in a study of T-cell reconstitution after alpha-beta-depleted transplantation in children (dated by TCRdb to the mid-2010s). According to the study, the label for this sample's treatment or condition signals: allogeneic hematopoietic cell transplantation with graft depleted of TCRalphabeta T cells and CD19 B cells. Library generation was performed with PCR. TCRdb lists the instrument as Illumina HiSeq 2500. Molecular barcoding was employed in the preparation of TCR libraries, with unique molecular identifiers being used to normalize TCRbeta repertoire quantification. TCRdb itself trimmed the public reads at Q25 with fastp, ran MiXCR and retained productive beta chains. One record per CDR3 amino acid sequence lists the most common genes and DNA. The sample has over 200,000 distinct CDR3 sequences on record, approximately 11% of them singletons. The ten largest make up over 25% of the sample.

The sample in question was PBMCs, obtained before TCRalphabeta/CD19-depleted stem cell transplant. The origin of the receptors is a child less than two years old with acute myeloid leukemia, due to receive a stem cell transplant.

This clonotype was seen at least ten times. V usage is TRBV5-4 and J usage is TRBJ1-1; no firm D call. Trimming took 0 bases from V and 1 from J, leaving 10 bases between them. CDR3 length: 15 amino acids. Germline CDR1 is SGHNT and CDR2 is YYREEE (reference sequence). The CDR3 is CASSLVDLSNTEAFF. The CDR3 DNA is TGTGCCAGCAGCTTGGTCGACCTTTCGAACACTGAAGCTTTCTTT.

The table lists this clonotype with many counts. This chain links TRBV5-1 with TRBJ2-5; D not resolved. Germline V gives CDR1 SGHRS, CDR2 YFSETQ. This CDR3 region has 15 residues. Trimming took 0 bases from V and 0 from J, leaving 9 bases between them. The CDR3 reads CASSLVVGNQETQYF. The CDR3, as DNA: TGCGCCAGCAGCTTGGTAGTCGGAAACCAAGAGACCCAGTACTTC.

This clonotype was recorded many times. CDR3 nucleotides: TGTGCCAGCAGTTCCCCGGGGCTCCCTTACGAGCAGTACTTC. It codes for CASSSPGLPYEQYF. J is TRBJ2-7 and V is TRBV27; either TRBD1 or TRBD2 may supply D (5 bases each). Germline CDR1 is MNHEY and CDR2 is SMNVEV (reference sequence). This CDR3 contains 14 residues. The V gene lost 4 bases and the J gene lost 4 bases, with 14 bases spanning the gap.

This clonotype was seen at least ten times. This chain uses TRBV3-1 with TRBJ2-2; a weak D match, TRBD1 (6 bases). CDR3 length: 15 amino acids. The germline gives CDR1 LGHDT, CDR2 YNNKEL (reference sequence). The ends were cut back, 5 bases at V and 6 bases at J, with 16 bases in the middle. The CDR3 here is CASSWKTPGAGELFF. CDR3 DNA: TGTGCCAGCAGCTGGAAAACCCCAGGGGCCGGGGAGCTGTTTTTT.

This clonotype was counted ten times or more. This sequence joins TRBV12-3 or TRBV12-4 and TRBJ2-7, with D tentatively TRBD2 (6 bases). V dropped 3 bases and J dropped 5 bases, with 8 bases sitting between them. This CDR3 comprises 12 residues. The CDR3 region has the DNA TGTGCCAGCAGTTTGGGGGGAAACGAGCAGTACTTC. Its translation: CASSLGGNEQYF.

This clonotype has ten or more counts. The genes are TRBV19 and TRBJ1-5; 8 bases match TRBD1. J gave up 2 bases and V 6 bases, and 6 bases lay outside the gene matches. The CDR3 is 15 amino acids. CDR1 is LNHDA, CDR2 SQIVND, per germline (reference sequence). The CDR3 region is CASRPRQGRNQPQHF. The CDR3 DNA sequence: TGTGCCAGTAGACCAAGACAGGGGCGCAATCAGCCCCAGCATTTT.

This clonotype came up many times. The chain carries TRBV7-6 and TRBJ2-2; 7 nucleotides match TRBD2. The trim removed 5 bases at V and 5 bases at J, leaving 8 bases unmatched. Germline V CDR1 and CDR2: SGHVS, FNYEAQ. The CDR3 length is 15 residues. The CDR3 DNA follows: TGTGCCAGCAGCCAAATGACTAGCCGGACCGGGGAGCTGTTTTTT. Its translation is CASSQMTSRTGELFF.

This clonotype was observed many times. The chain carries TRBV29-1 and TRBJ1-1, with 8 bases aligning to TRBD1. With V trimmed by 5 bases and J by 4 bases, 9 bases remained unmatched. Germline V gene sequence: CDR1 SQVTM, CDR2 ANQGSEA. CDR3 size: 14 residues. The CDR3 DNA is TGCAGCGTTACCTCCGACAGGGGAGGCACTGAAGCTTTCTTT. It encodes CSVTSDRGGTEAFF.

This clonotype was counted ten times or more. The chain carries TRBV2 and TRBJ2-3; 11 bases are shared with TRBD2. V was clipped by 6 bases and J by 6 bases; unmatched bases: 8. In germline, CDR1 is SNHLY, CDR2 FYNNEI. This CDR3 comprises 15 residues. DNA for the CDR3: TGTGCCAGCAGCGGCGCCATAGCGGGAGGGGATACGCAGTATTTT. Protein sequence: CASSGAIAGGDTQYF.

Many counts were recorded for this clonotype. The rearrangement joins TRBV5-6 to TRBJ2-1; no firm D call. Germline V gives CDR1 SGHDT, CDR2 YYEEEE. Trimming removed 2 bases at V and 9 bases at J, with 6 bases between. The CDR3 totals 11 residues. Written as DNA, the CDR3 is TGTGCCAGCAGCTTCATGAGTGAGCAGTTCTTC. Translated: CASSFMSEQFF.

This clonotype showed up many times. This chain links TRBV7-8 with TRBJ2-2; D is ambiguous. The CDR3 runs to 16 residues. V was shortened by 1 base and J by 4 bases, with 13 bases between the two germline ends. Per the germline V gene, CDR1 is SGHVS and CDR2 is FQNEAQ. CDR3 protein: CASSLGFPGVTGELFF. The CDR3 DNA is TGTGCCAGCAGCTTAGGGTTCCCAGGCGTCACCGGGGAGCTGTTTTTT. The whole variable domain, filled in from reference TRBV7-8 and TRBJ2-2, reads GAGVSQSPRYKVAKRGQDVALRCDPISGHVSLFWYQQALGQGPEFLTYFQNEAQLDKSGLPSDRFFAERPEGSVSTLKIQRTQQEDSAVYLCASSLGFPGVTGELFFGEGSRLTVL.

This clonotype was seen repeatedly, ten times or more. The CDR3 DNA follows: TGTGCCAGCAGCTTGGCGTATTCGGGACAGGGAGGCCGGGGGGGTCAGTACTTC. As protein: CASSLAYSGQGGRGGQYF. The genes are TRBV5-5 and TRBJ2-4, with D perhaps TRBD1 (9 bases). Germline loops: CDR1 SGHKS, CDR2 YYEKEE (reference sequence). Trimming removed 0 bases at V and 12 bases at J, with 28 bases between. This CDR3 region has 18 residues.

This clonotype was recorded at least ten times. The chain is built from TRBV19 and TRBJ2-1; 7 nucleotides line up with TRBD2. Germline V gives CDR1 LNHDA, CDR2 SQIVND (reference sequence). The J segment lost 0 bases and the V segment lost 4 bases, leaving 6 bases of the junction unmatched. CDR3 length: 16 amino acids. The CDR3 loop is CASSNLRGSSYNEQFF. The CDR3 bases are TGTGCCAGTAGTAACTTGCGGGGGAGCTCCTACAATGAGCAGTTCTTC.

This clonotype was recorded a few times. V gene TRBV30 combines with J gene TRBJ1-1; D gene uncertain. This CDR3 has 15 residues. From germline, CDR1 is GTSNPN and CDR2 SVGIG (reference sequence). V was cut by 0 bases and J by 4 bases, with 15 bases left in between. CDR3 DNA: TGTGCCTGGAGTGTACGTCGGGCAGTCCCCACTGAAGCTTTCTTT. Amino acids: CAWSVRRAVPTEAFF.

This clonotype was observed many times. The chain is built from TRBV7-8 and TRBJ2-1, with 8 bases identical to TRBD2. Germline loops: CDR1 SGHVS, CDR2 FQNEAQ. V lost 4 bases to trimming and J lost 10 bases; unmatched junction nucleotides: 12. CDR3 length: 15 residues. CDR3 region: CASSSREGLDVEQFF. The CDR3 DNA sequence: TGTGCCAGCAGCTCCCGGGAGGGTCTGGATGTGGAGCAGTTCTTC.

J is TRBJ2-5 and V is TRBV5-1, with 11 nucleotides matching TRBD2. V lost 2 bases and J lost 2; bases outside the gene matches: 8. The germline CDR1 and CDR2 sequences are SGHRS and YFSETQ. The CDR3 sequence is 17 residues long. The chain's CDR3 is CASSLVGLAGQQETQYF. For the CDR3, the DNA is TGCGCCAGCAGCTTAGTTGGACTAGCGGGCCAACAAGAGACCCAGTACTTC. Drawing the rest from reference TRBV5-1 and TRBJ2-5, the complete variable domain is KAGVTQTPRYLIKTRGQQVTLSCSPISGHRSVSWYQQTPGQGLQFLFEYFSETQRNKGNFPGRFSGRQFSNSRSEMNVSTLELGDSALYLCASSLVGLAGQQETQYFGPGTRLLVL.

This clonotype was recorded at least ten times. V usage is TRBV28 and J usage is TRBJ2-2; D gene unclear. The length of the CDR3 is 13 residues. The germline V and J ends were trimmed by 3 bases and 2 bases, with 4 bases remaining between them. The germline V gene encodes CDR1 MDHEN and CDR2 SYDVKM. CDR3: CASSFLNTGELFF. The DNA of the CDR3 is TGTGCCAGCAGTTTCCTTAACACCGGGGAGCTGTTTTTT.

This clonotype occurred many times. The V gene is TRBV11-1, the J gene TRBJ1-1; TRBD1 is a possible D gene (5 bases). Germline loops: CDR1 SGHAT, CDR2 FQDESV (reference sequence). CDR3 length: 13 residues. The V end was cut by 1 base, the J end by 5 bases, with 8 bases between. CDR3 in amino acids: CASSLGTLTEAFF. CDR3 DNA: TGTGCCAGCAGCTTAGGGACATTAACTGAAGCTTTCTTT.

This clonotype was picked up many times. The chain has TRBV28 and TRBJ1-4; D remains unclear. The V end was cut by 6 bases, the J end by 2 bases, with 13 bases between. The V gene's germline CDR1 is MDHEN and CDR2 SYDVKM. CDR3 length: 15 amino acids. In nucleotides, the CDR3 is TGTGCCAGCAGCCCTCGGGGAGCGACTAATGAAAAACTGTTTTTT. Translating it yields CASSPRGATNEKLFF.

This clonotype was observed at least ten times. V and J are TRBV20-1 and TRBJ1-5; TRBD1 matches 8 bases. Looked up from germline, CDR1 is DFQATT and CDR2 is SNEGSKA (reference sequence). This CDR3 comprises 13 residues. The junction had 11 bases not matched to a gene; V was cut back by 4 bases and J by 12 bases. CDR3 DNA: TGCAGTGCTACCGGGACAGGCCTGATCGTCCAGCATTTT. Amino acids: CSATGTGLIVQHF.

In regard to this clonotype: A much larger clone differs by one base, so this may be a read error. V gene TRBV5-1 combines with J gene TRBJ1-4; D perhaps matches TRBD1 (6 bases). The germline gives CDR1 SGHRS, CDR2 YFSETQ. CDR3 length equals 16 residues. CDR3 protein: CAGSPGQLPTNEKLFF. The CDR3 DNA reads TGCGCCGGCAGCCCTGGACAGTTACCAACTAATGAAAAACTGTTTTTT.

This clonotype showed up many times. CDR3 sequence: CSVEAWDTYNEQFF. CDR3 DNA sequence: TGCAGCGTTGAAGCCTGGGACACCTACAATGAGCAGTTCTTC. The chain combines TRBV29-1 with TRBJ2-1, with a weak D call TRBD1 (6 bases). V lost 1 base to trimming and J lost 2 bases, with 9 bases between them. From germline, CDR1 is SQVTM and CDR2 ANQGSEA. CDR3 length: 14 residues.

This clonotype was picked up many times. The chain recombines TRBV20-1 with TRBJ2-5; TRBD1 or TRBD2 may be the D gene (5 bases each). Germline V gene sequence: CDR1 DFQATT, CDR2 SNEGSKA (reference sequence). Between the trimmed V and J ends, which lost 0 bases and 0 bases, there was a span of 17 bases. CDR3 length: 17 amino acids. Written as DNA, the CDR3 is TGCAGTGCTAGAGATCCAGCTGGGGGAAATCACCAAGAGACCCAGTACTTC. It encodes CSARDPAGGNHQETQYF.

This chain joins TRBV20-1 and TRBJ2-7; a weak D match, TRBD1 (8 bases). Germline V lookup: CDR1 DFQATT, CDR2 SNEGSKA (reference sequence). CDR3 length: 15 residues. Trimming pared 0 bases from V and 6 bases from J, leaving 18 bases between. CDR3 sequence: CSARDPNRGEGEQYF. CDR3 DNA: TGCAGTGCTAGAGATCCAAACAGGGGGGAGGGCGAGCAGTACTTC.

This chain joins TRBV30 and TRBJ2-7; weak D call: TRBD1 (6 bases). V lost 5 bases and J 2 bases, leaving 10 bases between the germline ends. Looked up from germline, CDR1 is GTSNPN and CDR2 is SVGIG (reference sequence). The length of the CDR3 is 12 residues. CDR3 sequence (DNA): TGTGCCTGGGAAGACAGGACCTACGAGCAGTACTTC. It codes for CAWEDRTYEQYF.

This clonotype occurred many times. The rearrangement links TRBV5-6 to TRBJ2-1; D ambiguous. The CDR3 runs 13 residues. CDR1 is SGHDT, CDR2 YYEEEE, per germline. V gave up 1 base and J gave up 12 bases, with 14 bases separating them. The CDR3 nucleotides are TGTGCCAGCAGCTTGCCGACCCACCCTCGGCAGTTCTTC. It codes for CASSLPTHPRQFF.

On this clonotype: A much larger clone differs from this one at a single base, so this may be a read error. The chain uses TRBV20-1 and TRBJ2-3; D gene uncertain. Germline-derived CDR1 and CDR2 are DFQATT and SNEGSKA (reference sequence). CDR3 length equals 13 residues. The V end lost 1 base, the J end lost 5 bases, and 10 bases lay between the germline ends. CDR3 protein: CSARVGAVDTQYF. CDR3 nucleotides: TGCAGTGCTAGAGTCGGCGCAGTAGATACGCAGTATTTT.

This clonotype has ten or more counts. The rearrangement uses TRBV15 and TRBJ2-5; 8 nucleotides line up with TRBD1. CDR1 is LNHNV and CDR2 is YYDKDF in the germline V gene (reference sequence). Germline trimming cut 1 base from V and 4 bases from J; bases unmatched to any gene: 5. This CDR3 has 15 amino acids. CDR3 nucleotides: TGTGCCACCAGCAGAGTGACAGGGGATCGAGAGACCCAGTACTTC. Translation: CATSRVTGDRETQYF.

The V gene is TRBV7-2, the J gene TRBJ1-2; TRBD1 might be the D (6 bases). The V end lost 5 bases, the J end lost 5 bases, and 18 bases lay between the germline ends. The CDR3 runs 15 residues. CDR1 SGHTA and CDR2 FQGNSA come from the germline V gene. In DNA, the CDR3 is TGTGCCAGCAGCGGGGCCCCCGGACAGCCTTATGGCTACACCTTC. Protein sequence: CASSGAPGQPYGYTF. The whole variable domain, remainder taken from reference TRBV7-2 and TRBJ1-2, is GAGVSQSPSNKVTEKGKDVELRCDPISGHTALYWYRQSLGQGLEFLIYFQGNSAPDKSGLPSDRFSAERTGGSVSTLTIQRTQQEDSAVYLCASSGAPGQPYGYTFGSGTRLTVV.

In this sample, this clonotype turned up a few times. The chain links TRBV7-2 to TRBJ2-1; the D call may be TRBD1 or TRBD2 (5 bases each). Germline CDR1 is SGHTA and CDR2 is FQGNSA. V gave up 5 bases and J gave up 5 bases, with 10 bases separating them. The CDR3 spans 13 residues. This CDR3 is CASSLVGDNEQFF. The CDR3 bases are TGTGCCAGCAGCCTGGTGGGGGACAATGAGCAGTTCTTC.